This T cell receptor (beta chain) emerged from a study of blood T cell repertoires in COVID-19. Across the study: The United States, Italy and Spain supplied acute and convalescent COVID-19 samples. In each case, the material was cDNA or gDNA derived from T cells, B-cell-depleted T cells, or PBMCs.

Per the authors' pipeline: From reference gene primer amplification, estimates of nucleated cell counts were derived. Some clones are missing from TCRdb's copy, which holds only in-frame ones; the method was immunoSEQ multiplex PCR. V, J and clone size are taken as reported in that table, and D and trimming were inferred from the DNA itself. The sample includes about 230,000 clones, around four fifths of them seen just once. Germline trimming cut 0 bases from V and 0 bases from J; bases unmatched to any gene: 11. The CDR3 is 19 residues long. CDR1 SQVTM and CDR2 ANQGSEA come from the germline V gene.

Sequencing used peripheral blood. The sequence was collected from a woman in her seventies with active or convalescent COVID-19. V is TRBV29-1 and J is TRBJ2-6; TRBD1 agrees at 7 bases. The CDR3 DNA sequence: TGCAGCGTTGAAGATCTTCCCCGGGACAGTGGCTCTGGGGCCAACGTCCTGACTTTC. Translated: CSVEDLPRDSGSGANVLTF.